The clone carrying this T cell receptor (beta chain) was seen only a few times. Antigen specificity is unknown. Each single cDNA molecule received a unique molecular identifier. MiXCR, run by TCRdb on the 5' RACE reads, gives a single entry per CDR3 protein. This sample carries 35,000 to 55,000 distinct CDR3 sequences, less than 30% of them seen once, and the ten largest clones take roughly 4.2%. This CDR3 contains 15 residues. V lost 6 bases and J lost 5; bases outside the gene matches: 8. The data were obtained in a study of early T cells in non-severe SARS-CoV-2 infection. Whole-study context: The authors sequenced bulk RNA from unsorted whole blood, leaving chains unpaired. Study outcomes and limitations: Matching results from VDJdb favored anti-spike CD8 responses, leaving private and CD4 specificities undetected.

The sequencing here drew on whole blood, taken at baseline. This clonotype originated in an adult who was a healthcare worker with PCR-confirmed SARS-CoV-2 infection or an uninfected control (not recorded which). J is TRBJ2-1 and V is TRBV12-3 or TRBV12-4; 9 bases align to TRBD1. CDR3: CASRLPGQGNNEQFF. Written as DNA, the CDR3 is TGTGCCAGCAGGCTTCCGGGACAGGGTAACAATGAGCAGTTCTTC.